Sequencing of this T cell receptor beta chain was carried out in a study of blood T cell repertoires in COVID-19. Study context: The cDNA or gDNA used as material had been derived from T cells, B-cell-depleted T cells, or PBMCs.

Everyone who took part was 18 to 89 years old, and they came from 24 US areas. Clinical history as reported by participants underpinned cohort assignment. Two negative PCRs, clearance, or symptom resolution had been documented for recovered Cohort 3 donors. Sequenced by immunoSEQ multiplex PCR; TCRdb stores in-frame clones only, minus some. The sample consists of 200,000 to 250,000 clones, about 85% of them appearing once. With 5 bases removed from V and 3 bases from J, the gap between germline ends came to 14 bases. The CDR3 contains 14 residues. Germline V gene data show CDR1 as SGHTA and CDR2 as FQGNSA.

Sequencing used PBMCs or T cells enriched from blood (not recorded which). The clonotype comes from a man under 40 who had recovered from COVID-19. The chain uses TRBV7-2 and TRBJ2-7; D gene uncertain. Here the CDR3 reads CASSGRLLDYEQYF. CDR3 nucleotide sequence: TGTGCCAGCAGCGGCAGGCTCCTTGACTACGAGCAGTACTTC. Together with reference TRBV7-2 and TRBJ2-7, the CDR3 gives the full variable domain: GAGVSQSPSNKVTEKGKDVELRCDPISGHTALYWYRQSLGQGLEFLIYFQGNSAPDKSGLPSDRFSAERTGGSVSTLTIQRTQQEDSAVYLCASSGRLLDYEQYFGPGTRLTVT.